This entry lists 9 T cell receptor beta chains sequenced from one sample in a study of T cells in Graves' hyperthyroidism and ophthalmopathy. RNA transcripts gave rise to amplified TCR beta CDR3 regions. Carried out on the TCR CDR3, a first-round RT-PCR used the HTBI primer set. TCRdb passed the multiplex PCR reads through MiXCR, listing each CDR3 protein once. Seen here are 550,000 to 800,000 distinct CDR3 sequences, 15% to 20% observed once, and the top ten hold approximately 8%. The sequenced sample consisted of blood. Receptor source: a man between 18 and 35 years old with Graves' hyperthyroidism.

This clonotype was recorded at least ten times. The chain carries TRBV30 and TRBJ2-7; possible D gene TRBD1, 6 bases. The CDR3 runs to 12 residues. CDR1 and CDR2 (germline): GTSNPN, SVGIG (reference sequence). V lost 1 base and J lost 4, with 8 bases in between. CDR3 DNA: TGTGCCTGGAGTGCGACAGGATACGAGCAGTACTTC. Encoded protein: CAWSATGYEQYF.

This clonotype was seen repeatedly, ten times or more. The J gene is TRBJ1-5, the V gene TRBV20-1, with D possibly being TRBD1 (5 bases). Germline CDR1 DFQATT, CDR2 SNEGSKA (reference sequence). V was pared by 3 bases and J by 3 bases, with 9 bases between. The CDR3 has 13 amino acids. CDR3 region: CSARGQVNQPQHF. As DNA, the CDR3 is TGCAGTGCTAGGGGGCAAGTCAATCAGCCCCAGCATTTT.

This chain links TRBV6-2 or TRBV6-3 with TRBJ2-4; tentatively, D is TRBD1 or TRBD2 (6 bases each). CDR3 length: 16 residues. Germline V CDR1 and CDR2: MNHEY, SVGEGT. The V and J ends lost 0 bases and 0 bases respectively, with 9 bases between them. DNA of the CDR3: TGTGCCAGCAGTTACTCCGGAGGGGGAGCCAAAAACATTCAGTACTTC. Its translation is CASSYSGGGAKNIQYF.

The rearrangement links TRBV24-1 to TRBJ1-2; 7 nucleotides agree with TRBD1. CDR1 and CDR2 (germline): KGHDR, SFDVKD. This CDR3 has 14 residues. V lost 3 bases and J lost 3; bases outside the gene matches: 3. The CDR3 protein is CATSDAGTDYGYTF. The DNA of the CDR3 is TGTGCCACCAGTGATGCCGGGACAGACTATGGCTACACCTTC.

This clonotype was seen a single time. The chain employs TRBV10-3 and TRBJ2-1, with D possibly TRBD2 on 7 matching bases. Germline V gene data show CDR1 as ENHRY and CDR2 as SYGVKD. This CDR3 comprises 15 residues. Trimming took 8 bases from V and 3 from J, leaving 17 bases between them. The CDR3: CAIGGGGQLYNEQFF. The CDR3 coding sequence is TGTGCCATCGGAGGGGGGGGGCAGCTCTACAATGAGCAGTTCTTC.

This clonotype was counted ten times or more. CDR3 bases: TGTGCCACCAGTGATTCCTCGGGACAGGAGAACTATGGCTACACCTTC. As protein: CATSDSSGQENYGYTF. The chain couples TRBV24-1 to TRBJ1-2, with 8 positions matching TRBD1. The CDR3 sequence is 16 residues long. V was pared by 2 bases and J by 2 bases, with 6 bases of the junction left unmatched. CDR1 KGHDR and CDR2 SFDVKD come from the germline V gene.

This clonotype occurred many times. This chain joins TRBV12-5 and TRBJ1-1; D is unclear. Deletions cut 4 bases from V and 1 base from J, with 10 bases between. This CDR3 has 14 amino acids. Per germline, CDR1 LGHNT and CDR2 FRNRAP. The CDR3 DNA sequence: TGTGCTAGTGGTTCGCTGGGAGGGAACACTGAAGCTTTCTTT. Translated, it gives CASGSLGGNTEAFF.

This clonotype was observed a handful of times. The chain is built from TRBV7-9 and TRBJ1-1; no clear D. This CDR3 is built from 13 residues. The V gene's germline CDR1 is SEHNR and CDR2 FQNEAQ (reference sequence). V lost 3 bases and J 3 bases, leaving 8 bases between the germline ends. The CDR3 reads CASSFELDTEAFF. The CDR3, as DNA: TGTGCCAGCAGCTTTGAGTTGGACACTGAAGCTTTCTTT.

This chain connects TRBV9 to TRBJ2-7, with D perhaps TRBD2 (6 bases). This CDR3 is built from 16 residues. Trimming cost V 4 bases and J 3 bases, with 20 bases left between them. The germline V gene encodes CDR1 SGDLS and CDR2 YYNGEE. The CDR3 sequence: CASSPQRGKQNYEQYF. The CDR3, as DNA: TGTGCCAGCAGCCCCCAGCGCGGGAAACAGAACTACGAGCAGTACTTC. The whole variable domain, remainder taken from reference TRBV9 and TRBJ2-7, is DSGVTQTPKHLITATGQRVTLRCSPRSGDLSVYWYQQSLDQGLQFLIQYYNGEERAKGNILERFSAQQFPDLHSELNLSSLELGDSALYFCASSPQRGKQNYEQYFGPGTRLTVT.